This TCR beta chain was sequenced for a study of blood T cell repertoires in COVID-19. As for the study in general: Whether acute or convalescent, the COVID-19 samples came from the United States, Italy and Spain. PBMCs, B-cell-depleted T cells, or T cells provided the cDNA or gDNA that made up the material.

The CDR3 has 16 residues. V gave up 3 bases and J gave up 3 bases, with 15 bases separating them. The V gene's germline CDR1 is LGHNA and CDR2 YNFKEQ. In the authors' methods: Estimation of nucleated cell counts relied on the amplification of reference gene primers. Assay used: immunoSEQ multiplex PCR; TCRdb lists only in-frame clones, some missing. V and J calls and clone size are given by that table; D and trimming were obtained from the DNA. The sample shows approximately 68,000 clones, approximately 84% of them seen only once. V usage is TRBV4-2 and J usage is TRBJ1-3; D possibly corresponds to TRBD1 (5 bases). The sequenced sample consisted of peripheral blood. This clonotype was obtained from a man aged 70-80 years with active or convalescent COVID-19. The CDR3 protein is CASSQGRAAFGNTIYF. The CDR3 DNA sequence: TGTGCCAGCAGCCAGGGCAGGGCAGCCTTTGGAAACACCATATATTTT.